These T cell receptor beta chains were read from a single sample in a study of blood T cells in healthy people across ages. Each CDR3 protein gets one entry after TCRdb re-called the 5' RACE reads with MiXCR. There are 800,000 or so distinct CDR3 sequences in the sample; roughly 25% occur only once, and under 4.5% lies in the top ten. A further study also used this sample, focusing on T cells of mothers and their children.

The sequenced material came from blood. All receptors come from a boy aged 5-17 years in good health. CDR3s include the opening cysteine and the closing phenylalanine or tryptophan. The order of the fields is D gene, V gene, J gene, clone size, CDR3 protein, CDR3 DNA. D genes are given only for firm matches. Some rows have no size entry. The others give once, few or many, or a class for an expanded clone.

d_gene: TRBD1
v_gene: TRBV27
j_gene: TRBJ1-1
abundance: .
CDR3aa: CASSGQGARVTEAFF
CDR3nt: TGTGCCAGCAGTGGACAGGGGGCGCGGGTCACTGAAGCTTTCTTC

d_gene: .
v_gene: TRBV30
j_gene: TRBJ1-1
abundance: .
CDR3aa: CAWSVRRGLTEAFF
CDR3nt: TGTGCCTGGAGTGTACGTCGGGGGTTAACTGAAGCTTTCTTT

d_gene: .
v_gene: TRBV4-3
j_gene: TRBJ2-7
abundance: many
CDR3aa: CASSQGLGPYEQYF
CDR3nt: TGCGCCAGCAGCCAAGGACTCGGACCCTACGAGCAGTACTTC

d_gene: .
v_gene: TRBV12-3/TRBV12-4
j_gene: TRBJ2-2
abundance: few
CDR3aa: CASSLRDNTGELFF
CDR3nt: TGTGCCAGCAGTTTACGAGACAACACCGGGGAGCTGTTTTTT

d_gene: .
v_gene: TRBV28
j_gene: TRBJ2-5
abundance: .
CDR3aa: CASSIAQGLSETQYF
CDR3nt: TGTGCCAGCAGTATCGCGCAGGGTCTTTCAGAGACCCAGTACTTC

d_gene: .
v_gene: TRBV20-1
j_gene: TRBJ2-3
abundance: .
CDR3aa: CSASRVLDTQYF
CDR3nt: TGCAGTGCGAGCCGAGTTTTAGATACGCAGTATTTT

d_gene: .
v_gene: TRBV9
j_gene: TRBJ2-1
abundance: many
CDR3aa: CASSVEGSTSAGWNEQFF
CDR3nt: TGTGCCAGCAGCGTAGAGGGTTCGACTAGTGCTGGCTGGAATGAGCAGTTCTTC

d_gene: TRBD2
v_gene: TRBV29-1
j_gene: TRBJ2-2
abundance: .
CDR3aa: CSVDNPGGFTGELFF
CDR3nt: TGCAGCGTTGATAATCCCGGGGGGTTCACCGGGGAGCTGTTTTTT

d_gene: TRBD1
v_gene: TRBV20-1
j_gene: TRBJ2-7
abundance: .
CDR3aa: CSARDPARDRPYEQYF
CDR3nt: TGCAGTGCTAGAGACCCCGCACGGGACAGACCATACGAGCAGTACTTC

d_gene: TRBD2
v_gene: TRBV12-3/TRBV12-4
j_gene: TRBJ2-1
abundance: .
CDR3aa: CASSPEVAGSYNEQFF
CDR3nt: TGTGCCAGCAGCCCCGAGGTAGCGGGTTCCTACAATGAGCAGTTCTTC

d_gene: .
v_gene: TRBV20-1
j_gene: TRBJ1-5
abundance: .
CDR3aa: CSARRRLAQLNQPQHF
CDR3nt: TGCAGTGCTAGAAGGAGGCTGGCACAGCTCAATCAGCCCCAGCATTTT

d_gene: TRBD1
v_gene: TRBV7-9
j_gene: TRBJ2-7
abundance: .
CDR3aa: CASSLDRQYEQYF
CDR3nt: TGTGCCAGCAGCTTGGACAGGCAGTACGAGCAGTACTTC

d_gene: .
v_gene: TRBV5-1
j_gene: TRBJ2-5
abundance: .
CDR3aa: CASSVDRERGQETQYF
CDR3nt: TGCGCCAGCAGCGTCGACAGGGAGCGGGGTCAAGAGACCCAGTACTTC

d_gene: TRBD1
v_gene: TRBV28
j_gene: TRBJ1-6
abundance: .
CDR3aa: CASRSRDRAYRGPLHF
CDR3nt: TGTGCCAGCAGGAGCAGGGACAGGGCCTATAGGGGACCCCTCCACTTT

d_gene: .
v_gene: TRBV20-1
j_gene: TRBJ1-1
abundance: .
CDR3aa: CSARSPHRDTEAFF
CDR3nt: TGCAGTGCTAGGTCGCCTCACAGGGACACTGAAGCTTTCTTT

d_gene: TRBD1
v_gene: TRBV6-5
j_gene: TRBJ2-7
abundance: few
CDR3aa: CASSYGTDPYEQYF
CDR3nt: TGTGCCAGCAGTTACGGGACAGACCCCTACGAGCAGTACTTC

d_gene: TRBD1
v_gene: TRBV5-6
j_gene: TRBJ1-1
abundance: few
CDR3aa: CASSSYRGVKNTEAFF
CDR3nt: TGTGCCAGCAGCTCCTACAGGGGCGTAAAGAACACTGAAGCTTTCTTT

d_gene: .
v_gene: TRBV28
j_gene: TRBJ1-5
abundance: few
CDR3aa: CASSPPGAGQPQHF
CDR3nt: TGTGCCAGCAGTCCCCCGGGGGCCGGACAGCCCCAGCATTTT

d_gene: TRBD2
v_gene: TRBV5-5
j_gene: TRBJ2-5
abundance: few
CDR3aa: CASSRTSEKETQYF
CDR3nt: TGTGCCAGCAGCAGGACTAGTGAGAAAGAGACCCAGTACTTC

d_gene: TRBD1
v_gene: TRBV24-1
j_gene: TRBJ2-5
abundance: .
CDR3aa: CATSPGQQETQYF
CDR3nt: TGTGCCACCAGTCCGGGACAGCAAGAGACCCAGTACTTC

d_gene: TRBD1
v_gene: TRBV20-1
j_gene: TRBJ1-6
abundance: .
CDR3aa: CSARLTGGYSPLHF
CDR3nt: TGCAGTGCTAGGTTGACAGGGGGTTACTCACCCCTCCACTTT

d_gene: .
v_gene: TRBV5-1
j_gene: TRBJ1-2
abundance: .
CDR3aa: CASSLSPGTEFYGYTF
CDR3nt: TGCGCCAGCAGCTTAAGTCCCGGGACGGAATTCTATGGCTACACCTTC

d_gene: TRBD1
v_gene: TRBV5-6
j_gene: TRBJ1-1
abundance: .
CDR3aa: CASSPDRDRYMNTEAFF
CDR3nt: TGTGCCAGCAGCCCCGACCGGGACAGATATATGAACACTGAAGCTTTCTTT

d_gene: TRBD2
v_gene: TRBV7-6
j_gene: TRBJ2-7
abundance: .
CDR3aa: CASSETSGVKQYF
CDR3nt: TGTGCCAGCAGCGAAACTAGCGGGGTGAAGCAGTACTTC

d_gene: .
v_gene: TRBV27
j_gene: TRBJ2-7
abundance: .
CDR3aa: CASSGRGAEQYF
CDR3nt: TGTGCCAGCAGTGGGAGGGGGGCCGAGCAGTACTTC

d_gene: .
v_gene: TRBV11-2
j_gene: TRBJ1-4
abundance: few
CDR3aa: CASSLAEVGGKLFF
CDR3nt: TGTGCCAGCAGCTTAGCGGAAGTGGGTGGAAAACTGTTTTTT

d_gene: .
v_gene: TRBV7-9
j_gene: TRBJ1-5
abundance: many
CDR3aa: CASSLDNQPQHF
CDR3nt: TGTGCCAGCAGTTTGGACAATCAGCCCCAGCATTTT

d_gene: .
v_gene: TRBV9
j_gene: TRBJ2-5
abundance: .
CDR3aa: CASSVGALQETQYF
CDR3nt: TGTGCCAGCAGCGTAGGGGCCCTCCAAGAGACCCAGTACTTC

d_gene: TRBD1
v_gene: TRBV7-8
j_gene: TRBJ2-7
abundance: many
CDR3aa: CASSFEGAYEQYF
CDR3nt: TGTGCCAGCAGCTTCGAGGGGGCATACGAGCAGTACTTC

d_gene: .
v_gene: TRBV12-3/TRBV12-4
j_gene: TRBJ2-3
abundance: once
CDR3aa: CASTPRTTTTDTQYF
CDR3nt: TGTGCCAGCACCCCCCGGACTACCACCACAGATACGCAGTATTTT

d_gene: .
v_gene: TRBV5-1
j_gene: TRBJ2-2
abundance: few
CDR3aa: CASSLESPGELFF
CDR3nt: TGCGCCAGCAGCTTGGAAAGCCCCGGGGAGCTGTTTTTT

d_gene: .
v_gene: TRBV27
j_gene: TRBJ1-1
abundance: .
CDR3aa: CASSLGQGRVGTEAFF
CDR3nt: TGTGCCAGCAGTTTAGGCCAGGGAAGGGTTGGCACTGAAGCTTTCTTT

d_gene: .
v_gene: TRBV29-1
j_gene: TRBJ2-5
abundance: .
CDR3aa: CSVEGGDGETQYF
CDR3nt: TGCAGCGTTGAGGGCGGGGACGGGGAGACCCAGTACTTC

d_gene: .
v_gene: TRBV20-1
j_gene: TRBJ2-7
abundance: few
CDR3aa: CSAPGTHYEQYF
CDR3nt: TGCAGTGCTCCCGGGACACACTACGAGCAGTACTTC

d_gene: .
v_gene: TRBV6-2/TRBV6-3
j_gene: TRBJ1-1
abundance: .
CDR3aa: CASTPAGKTEAFF
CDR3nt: TGTGCCAGCACCCCAGCGGGAAAAACTGAAGCTTTCTTT

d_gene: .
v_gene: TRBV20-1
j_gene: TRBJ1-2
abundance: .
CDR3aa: CSARDPSGFGYDCTF
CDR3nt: TGCAGTGCTAGAGATCCCTCGGGGTTTGGCTATGACTGCACCTTC

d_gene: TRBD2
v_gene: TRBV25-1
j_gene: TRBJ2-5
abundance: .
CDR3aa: CASSPTTSAGTQYF
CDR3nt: TGTGCCAGCAGCCCCACGACTAGCGCTGGGACCCAGTACTTC

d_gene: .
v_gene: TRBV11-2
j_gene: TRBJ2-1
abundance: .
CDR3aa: CASSYDRGEQFF
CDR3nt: TGTGCCAGCAGCTACGATAGGGGCGAGCAGTTCTTC

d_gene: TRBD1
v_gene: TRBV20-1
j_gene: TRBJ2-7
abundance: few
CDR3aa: CSAVAGTGAPKQYF
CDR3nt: TGCAGTGCCGTGGCCGGGACAGGAGCCCCCAAGCAGTACTTC

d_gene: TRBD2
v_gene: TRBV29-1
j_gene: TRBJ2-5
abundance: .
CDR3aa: CSVELAGGFETQYF
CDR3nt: TGCAGCGTTGAGCTAGCGGGGGGGTTTGAGACCCAGTACTTC